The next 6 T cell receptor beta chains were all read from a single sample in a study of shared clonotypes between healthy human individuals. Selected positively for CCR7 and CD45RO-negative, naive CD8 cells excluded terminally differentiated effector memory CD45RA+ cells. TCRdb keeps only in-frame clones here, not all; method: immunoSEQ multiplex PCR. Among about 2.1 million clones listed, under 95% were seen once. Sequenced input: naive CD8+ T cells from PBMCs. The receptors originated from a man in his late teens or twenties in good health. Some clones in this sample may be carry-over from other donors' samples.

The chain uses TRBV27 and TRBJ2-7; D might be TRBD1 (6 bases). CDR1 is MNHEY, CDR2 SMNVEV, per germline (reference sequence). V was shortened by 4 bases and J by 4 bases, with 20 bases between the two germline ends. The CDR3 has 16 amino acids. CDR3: CASSYSSGVTEYEQYF. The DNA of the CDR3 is TGTGCCAGCAGTTACTCCTCAGGGGTCACGGAATACGAGCAGTACTTC.

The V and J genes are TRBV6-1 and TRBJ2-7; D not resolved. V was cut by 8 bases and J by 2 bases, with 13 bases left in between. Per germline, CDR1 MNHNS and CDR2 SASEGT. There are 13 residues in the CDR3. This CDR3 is CASLTGLTYEQYF. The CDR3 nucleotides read TGTGCCAGCCTCACCGGGCTTACCTACGAGCAGTACTTC.

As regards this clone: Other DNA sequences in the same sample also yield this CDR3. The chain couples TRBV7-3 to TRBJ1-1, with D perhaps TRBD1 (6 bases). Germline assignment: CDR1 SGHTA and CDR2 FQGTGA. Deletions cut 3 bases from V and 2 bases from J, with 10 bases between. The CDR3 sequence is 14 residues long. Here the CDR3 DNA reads TGTGCCAGCAGCTTGGGGGGCCTAAACACTGAAGCTTTCTTT. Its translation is CASSLGGLNTEAFF.

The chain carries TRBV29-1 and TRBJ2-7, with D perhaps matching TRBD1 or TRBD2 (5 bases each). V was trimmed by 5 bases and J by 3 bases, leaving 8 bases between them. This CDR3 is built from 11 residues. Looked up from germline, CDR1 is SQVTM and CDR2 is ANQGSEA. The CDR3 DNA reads TGCAGCGTTAGGGACGGCTACGAGCAGTACTTC. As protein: CSVRDGYEQYF.

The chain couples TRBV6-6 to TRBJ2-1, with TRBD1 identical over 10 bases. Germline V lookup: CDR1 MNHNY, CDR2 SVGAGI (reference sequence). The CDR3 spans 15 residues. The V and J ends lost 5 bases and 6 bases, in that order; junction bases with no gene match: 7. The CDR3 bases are TGTGCCAGCAGTGGGCGGGACAGGGGTTTCAATGAGCAGTTCTTC. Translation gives CASSGRDRGFNEQFF.

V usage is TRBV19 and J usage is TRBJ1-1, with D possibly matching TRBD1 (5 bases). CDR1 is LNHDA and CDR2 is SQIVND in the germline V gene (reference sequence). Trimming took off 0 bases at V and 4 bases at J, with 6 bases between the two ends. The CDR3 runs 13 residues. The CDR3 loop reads CASSIEGTTEAFF. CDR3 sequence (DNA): TGTGCCAGTAGTATAGAAGGGACCACTGAAGCTTTCTTT.